The 10 T cell receptor beta chains in this list originate from one sample, sequenced in a study of blood T cell repertoires in COVID-19. Repertoires were generated with immunoSEQ multiplex PCR, while TCRdb's copy carries only in-frame clones and drops some. This sample carries more than 140,000 clones, 75% to 85% of them seen once, and the ten largest clones take roughly 6.8%. Sequenced: peripheral blood. These receptors all stem from a woman in her fifties or sixties in a cohort sampled during active or convalescent COVID-19.

The chain couples TRBV2 to TRBJ2-7, with a tentative D call TRBD1 (6 bases). This CDR3 comprises 13 residues. Germline V lookup: CDR1 SNHLY, CDR2 FYNNEI. V gave up 11 bases and J gave up 0 bases, with 14 bases separating them. The CDR3 region is CAGYDRSSYEQYF. CDR3 sequence (DNA): TGTGCCGGCTACGACAGGAGCTCCTACGAGCAGTACTTC. The variable domain in full, with the rest retrieved from reference TRBV2 and TRBJ2-7, is EPEVTQTPSHQVTQMGQEVILRCVPISNHLYFYWYRQILGQKVEFLVSFYNNEISEKSEIFDDQFSVERPDGSNFTLKIRSTKLEDSAMYFCAGYDRSSYEQYFGPGTRLTVT.

The chain carries TRBV7-3 and TRBJ2-5; possibly TRBD2 for D (7 bases). This CDR3 has 15 amino acids. CDR1 and CDR2 from the germline V gene are SGHTA and FQGTGA. Trimming pared 3 bases from V and 5 bases from J, leaving 16 bases between. Here the CDR3 DNA reads TGTGCCAGCAGCTTCCTTGGGGGGGCGGCGGAGACCCAGTACTTC. Protein product: CASSFLGGAAETQYF.

The chain carries TRBV30 and TRBJ2-5; D gene unclear. CDR1 is GTSNPN, CDR2 SVGIG, per germline (reference sequence). The V end lost 0 bases, the J end lost 5 bases, and 19 bases lay between the germline ends. This CDR3 spans 16 amino acids. For the CDR3, the DNA is TGTGCCTGGAGTGTGAATTTTATCGGTTCGCGGGAGACCCAGTACTTC. It translates to CAWSVNFIGSRETQYF.

CDR3 sequence reads: CASFLGQGTNRPIYEQYF. The CDR3, as DNA: TGTGCCAGCTTCCTGGGACAGGGGACCAACAGGCCCATTTACGAGCAGTACTTC. This chain connects TRBV25-1 to TRBJ2-7; TRBD1 agrees at 10 bases. The CDR3 extends over 18 amino acids. The V gene end was trimmed by 8 bases and the J gene end by 4 bases; junction bases not matched to a gene: 20. Germline CDR1 is MGHDK and CDR2 is SYGVNS.

V is TRBV18 and J is TRBJ2-5; 7 bases align to TRBD1. The V gene's germline CDR1 is KGHSH and CDR2 LQKENI. The length of the CDR3 is 15 residues. V dropped 3 bases and J dropped 5; count of bases not matched to a gene: 9. The CDR3 loop reads CASSPGQANEETQYF. The DNA of the CDR3 is TGTGCCAGCTCACCCGGACAGGCCAATGAGGAGACCCAGTACTTC.

J is TRBJ1-2 and V is TRBV4-1; D call uncertain. V lost 3 bases to trimming and J lost 4 bases, with 24 bases between them. This CDR3 spans 18 amino acids. Looked up from germline, CDR1 is MGHRA and CDR2 is YSYEKL. The CDR3 coding sequence is TGCGCCAGCAGCCACGGCGTAGGGAGTTCAGACTTTACCTATGGCTACACCTTC. It translates to CASSHGVGSSDFTYGYTF.

The chain joins TRBV7-2 to TRBJ2-5; a possible D gene is TRBD1 (6 bases). With 5 bases removed from V and 7 bases from J, the gap between germline ends came to 23 bases. This CDR3 contains 16 residues. Looked up from germline, CDR1 is SGHTA and CDR2 is FQGNSA. The CDR3 DNA reads as TGTGCCAGCAGCGGGGGCCCACAGCGCGCCTCCCGGACCCAGTACTTC. It codes for CASSGGPQRASRTQYF.

The chain combines TRBV5-5 with TRBJ1-2; D not certain. Germline V lookup: CDR1 SGHKS, CDR2 YYEKEE (reference sequence). V was cut by 0 bases and J by 0 bases, with 9 bases left in between. This CDR3 contains 15 residues. Here the CDR3 reads CASSLGGPPNYGYTF. For the CDR3, the DNA is TGTGCCAGCAGCTTGGGCGGCCCGCCTAACTATGGCTACACCTTC.

This rearrangement joins TRBV27 to TRBJ2-7; D is possibly TRBD2 (5 bases). The CDR3 totals 13 residues. V was clipped by 3 bases and J by 1 base, with 7 bases between them. Per the germline V gene, CDR1 is MNHEY and CDR2 is SMNVEV (reference sequence). CDR3 sequence reads: CASSLTGSYEQYF. The CDR3 nucleotides are TGTGCCAGCAGTTTGACGGGATCCTACGAGCAGTACTTC.

This chain connects TRBV13 to TRBJ2-2; D is ambiguous. Germline V gene data show CDR1 as PRHDT and CDR2 as FYEKMQ (reference sequence). CDR3 length: 15 residues. V lost 0 bases and J 5 bases, leaving 10 bases between the germline ends. CDR3 DNA: TGTGCCAGCAGCTTAGGAATACCACTGACCGGGGAGCTGTTTTTT. Translated: CASSLGIPLTGELFF.